Shown below are 14 T cell receptor beta chains from a single sample sequenced in a study of CD8+ T cells in alopecia areata. Reverse transcribed after extraction, RNA yielded cDNA as the sequencing template. Produced via immunoSEQ multiplex PCR; TCRdb's table is partial and in-frame only. The sample has 160,000 or so clones; 67% are singletons. The specimen was CD8+ T cells sorted from blood, collected at week 0. Source of these receptors: a human donor with alopecia areata.

This clone was recorded once. This chain uses TRBV15 with TRBJ2-5; 7 positions agree with TRBD1. J gave up 2 bases and V 5 bases, and 8 bases lay outside the gene matches. Germline CDR1 and CDR2: LNHNV and YYDKDF (reference sequence). The CDR3 is 15 amino acids. The CDR3 DNA reads TGTGCCACCAGCCAGATGGCAGGGGGACAAGAGACCCAGTACTTC. This translates into CATSQMAGGQETQYF.

The chain couples TRBV25-1 to TRBJ2-7; TRBD1 might be the D (5 bases). The CDR3 is 12 residues long. V was trimmed by 5 bases and J by 4 bases, leaving 9 bases between them. CDR1 is MGHDK, CDR2 SYGVNS, per germline. The CDR3 spells CASSRREYEQYF. The DNA of the CDR3 is TGTGCCAGCAGTCGCAGGGAATACGAGCAGTACTTC.

A few counts support this clone. The rearrangement uses TRBV7-2 and TRBJ1-6; no reliable D call. Germline CDR1 reads SGHTA; CDR2 reads FQGNSA. The CDR3 covers 13 residues. V was clipped by 1 base and J by 9 bases, with 7 bases between them. CDR3 DNA: TGTGCCAGCAGCTTAGACCTAGGTTCACCCCTCCACTTT. This sequence encodes CASSLDLGSPLHF. The variable domain in full, completed from reference TRBV7-2 and TRBJ1-6, reads GAGVSQSPSNKVTEKGKDVELRCDPISGHTALYWYRQSLGQGLEFLIYFQGNSAPDKSGLPSDRFSAERTGGSVSTLTIQRTQQEDSAVYLCASSLDLGSPLHFGNGTRLTVT.

This chain joins TRBV5-6 and TRBJ1-6, with D possibly being TRBD1 (6 bases). V lost 0 bases to trimming and J lost 7 bases, with 11 bases between them. There are 15 residues in the CDR3. The germline CDR1 and CDR2 sequences are SGHDT and YYEEEE. CDR3 amino acids: CASSLGAGANSPLHF. The CDR3 DNA follows: TGTGCCAGCAGCTTGGGGGCAGGGGCAAATTCACCCCTCCACTTT. Full variable domain (remainder filled in from reference TRBV5-6 and TRBJ1-6): DAGVTQSPTHLIKTRGQQVTLRCSPKSGHDTVSWYQQALGQGPQFIFQYYEEEERQRGNFPDRFSGHQFPNYSSELNVNALLLGDSALYLCASSLGAGANSPLHFGNGTRLTVT.

This clone has a handful of counts. The V call is TRBV29-1, the J call TRBJ1-2, with TRBD1 matching 10 bases. CDR3 length: 16 residues. Germline-derived CDR1 and CDR2 are SQVTM and ANQGSEA. The ends lost 1 base at V and 2 bases at J; junction bases unmatched: 7. CDR3 in amino acids: CSVEAQDRGGNYGYTF. The CDR3 DNA follows: TGCAGCGTTGAAGCGCAGGACAGGGGGGGAAACTATGGCTACACCTTC.

The chain recombines TRBV30 with TRBJ2-2; 13 bases fit TRBD2. This CDR3 spans 16 amino acids. With 2 bases clipped from V and 4 bases from J, the junction kept 4 bases outside the gene matches. From germline, CDR1 is GTSNPN and CDR2 SVGIG (reference sequence). Here the CDR3 DNA reads TGTGCCTGGAGTACCGGGACTAGCGGGGTCACCGGGGAGCTGTTTTTT. It translates to CAWSTGTSGVTGELFF.

The rearrangement links TRBV29-1 to TRBJ1-1, with a weak D call TRBD1 (6 bases). Deletions cut 1 base from V and 4 bases from J, with 16 bases between. This CDR3 region has 15 residues. Germline V gives CDR1 SQVTM, CDR2 ANQGSEA. The CDR3 here is CSVEGGGVRSTEAFF. For the CDR3, the DNA is TGCAGCGTTGAAGGAGGGGGGGTTAGGAGCACTGAAGCTTTCTTT. Supplemented by reference TRBV29-1 and TRBJ1-1, the full variable domain reads SAVISQKPSRDICQRGTSLTIQCQVDSQVTMMFWYRQQPGQSLTLIATANQGSEATYESGFVIDKFPISRPNLTFSTLTVSNMSPEDSSIYLCSVEGGGVRSTEAFFGQGTRLTVV.

The chain links TRBV27 to TRBJ1-2; 9 bases line up with TRBD1. The CDR3 is 13 residues long. From germline, CDR1 is MNHEY and CDR2 SMNVEV (reference sequence). V gave up 5 bases and J gave up 5 bases; unmatched junction bases: 3. The CDR3 region is CASSAGTGYGYTF. The CDR3, as DNA: TGTGCCAGCAGTGCCGGGACAGGGTATGGCTACACCTTC.

This chain uses TRBV19 with TRBJ2-2, with D uncertain. From germline, CDR1 is LNHDA and CDR2 SQIVND (reference sequence). The CDR3 consists of 11 residues. V was pared by 6 bases and J by 4 bases, with 3 bases between. The CDR3 DNA follows: TGTGCCAGTAGCGCCACCGGGGAGCTGTTTTTT. Translating gives CASSATGELFF.

This clone has only a few counts. The rearrangement links TRBV14 to TRBJ2-7; TRBD1 matches at 8 bases. Germline V gives CDR1 SGHDN, CDR2 FVKESK. Trimming took 0 bases from V and 4 from J; bases not matched to a gene: 8. This CDR3 is built from 16 residues. The CDR3 sequence: CASSQDNRDRGYEQYF. CDR3 in DNA: TGTGCCAGCAGCCAAGATAACCGCGACAGGGGTTACGAGCAGTACTTC.

This clone occurred a few times. This chain joins TRBV29-1 and TRBJ2-1; 9 bases fit TRBD2. V lost 7 bases to trimming and J lost 5 bases; unmatched junction nucleotides: 9. The length of the CDR3 is 14 residues. CDR1 and CDR2 from the germline V gene are SQVTM and ANQGSEA. This chain's CDR3 is CSAPWTSANNEQFF. CDR3 DNA: TGCAGCGCACCTTGGACTAGCGCGAACAATGAGCAGTTCTTC.

J is TRBJ2-1 and V is TRBV6-6; D not certain. Trimming stripped 9 bases from V and 9 bases from J, with 9 bases between. The CDR3 length is 10 residues. Germline V gives CDR1 MNHNY, CDR2 SVGAGI (reference sequence). The CDR3 DNA is TGTGCCAGTGCCAGTTTTGAGCAGTTCTTC. Its translation is CASASFEQFF.

Only a few counts were recorded for this clone. The rearrangement uses TRBV6-5 and TRBJ2-2; the D gene could be TRBD1 or TRBD2 (5 bases each). The CDR3 loop spans 14 amino acids. The V and J ends lost 6 bases and 5 bases respectively, with 13 bases between them. The V gene's germline CDR1 is MNHEY and CDR2 SVGAGI. This CDR3 is CASSLNGGTGELFF. CDR3 coding DNA: TGTGCCAGCAGCCTCAATGGGGGTACCGGGGAGCTGTTTTTT.

The chain carries TRBV14 and TRBJ1-2; D is unresolved. This CDR3 has 15 amino acids. V lost 3 bases and J 4 bases, leaving 15 bases between the germline ends. Germline CDR1 is SGHDN and CDR2 is FVKESK. The CDR3 region has the DNA TGTGCCAGCAGCCAGAGTAGGGCCCCTCGCTATGGCTACACCTTC. The encoded protein is CASSQSRAPRYGYTF.